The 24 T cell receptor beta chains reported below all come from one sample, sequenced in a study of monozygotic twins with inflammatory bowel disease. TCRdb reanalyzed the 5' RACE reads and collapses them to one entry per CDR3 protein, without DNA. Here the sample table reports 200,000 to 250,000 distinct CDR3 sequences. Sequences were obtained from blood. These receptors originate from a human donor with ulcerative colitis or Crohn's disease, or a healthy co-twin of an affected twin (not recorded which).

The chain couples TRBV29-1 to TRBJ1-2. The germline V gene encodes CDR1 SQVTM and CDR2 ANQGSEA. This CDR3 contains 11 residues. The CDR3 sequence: CSVGKRSGYTF.

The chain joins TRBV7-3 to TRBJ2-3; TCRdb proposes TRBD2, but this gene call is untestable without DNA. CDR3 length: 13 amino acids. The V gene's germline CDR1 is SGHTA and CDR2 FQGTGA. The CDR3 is CASSLAGKDTQYF.

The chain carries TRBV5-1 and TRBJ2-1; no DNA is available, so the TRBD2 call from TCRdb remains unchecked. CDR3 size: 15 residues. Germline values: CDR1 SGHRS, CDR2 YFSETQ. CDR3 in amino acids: CASSTDYPLYNEQFF.

The CDR3 sequence is CASSSQGIEAFF. The V call is TRBV12-3 or TRBV12-4, the J call TRBJ1-1; TCRdb outputs TRBD1, but without DNA this stays unchecked. This CDR3 comprises 12 residues.

CDR3 sequence reads: CASSYGLAPPGDTQYF. The chain links TRBV6-5 to TRBJ2-3; TCRdb indicates TRBD1, and absent DNA this call remains unverified. This CDR3 is 16 amino acids long. Germline CDR1 and CDR2: MNHEY and SVGAGI.

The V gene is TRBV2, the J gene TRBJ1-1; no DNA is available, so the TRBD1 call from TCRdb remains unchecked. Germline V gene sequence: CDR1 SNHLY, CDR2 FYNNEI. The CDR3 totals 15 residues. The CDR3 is CASSVTGVMSTEAFF.

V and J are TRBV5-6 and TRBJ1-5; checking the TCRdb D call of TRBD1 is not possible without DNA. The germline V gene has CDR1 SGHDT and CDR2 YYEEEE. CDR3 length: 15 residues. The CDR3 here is CASSNDREGNQPQHF. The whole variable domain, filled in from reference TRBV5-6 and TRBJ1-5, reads DAGVTQSPTHLIKTRGQQVTLRCSPKSGHDTVSWYQQALGQGPQFIFQYYEEEERQRGNFPDRFSGHQFPNYSSELNVNALLLGDSALYLCASSNDREGNQPQHFGDGTRLSIL.

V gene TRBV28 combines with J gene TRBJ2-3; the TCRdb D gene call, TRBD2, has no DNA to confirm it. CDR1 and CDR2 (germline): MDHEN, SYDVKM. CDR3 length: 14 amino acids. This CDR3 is CASSPAGDTDTQYF.

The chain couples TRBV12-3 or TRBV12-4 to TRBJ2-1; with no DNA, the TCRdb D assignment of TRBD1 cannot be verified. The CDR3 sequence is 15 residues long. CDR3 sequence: CASSFKGGALNEQFF.

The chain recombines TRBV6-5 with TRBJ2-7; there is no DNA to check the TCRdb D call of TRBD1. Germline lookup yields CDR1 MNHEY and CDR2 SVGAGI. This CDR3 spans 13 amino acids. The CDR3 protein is CASSYSDSYEQYF.

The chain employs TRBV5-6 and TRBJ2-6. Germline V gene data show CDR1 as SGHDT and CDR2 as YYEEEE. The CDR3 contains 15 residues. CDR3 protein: CASSFKSSGANVLTF.

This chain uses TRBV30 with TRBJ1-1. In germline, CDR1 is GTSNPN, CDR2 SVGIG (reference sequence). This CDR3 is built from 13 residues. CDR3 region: CAWRPRANTEAFF.

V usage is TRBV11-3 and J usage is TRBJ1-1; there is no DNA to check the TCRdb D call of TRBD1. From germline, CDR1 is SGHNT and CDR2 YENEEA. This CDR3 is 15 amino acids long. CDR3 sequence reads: CASSLGRASNTEAFF.

CDR3 residues: CASSSDSFGLRTGELFF. The rearrangement uses TRBV5-6 and TRBJ2-2. This CDR3 is 17 amino acids long. Germline V lookup: CDR1 SGHDT, CDR2 YYEEEE. The full variable domain, its missing parts supplied by reference TRBV5-6 and TRBJ2-2, is DAGVTQSPTHLIKTRGQQVTLRCSPKSGHDTVSWYQQALGQGPQFIFQYYEEEERQRGNFPDRFSGHQFPNYSSELNVNALLLGDSALYLCASSSDSFGLRTGELFFGEGSRLTVL.

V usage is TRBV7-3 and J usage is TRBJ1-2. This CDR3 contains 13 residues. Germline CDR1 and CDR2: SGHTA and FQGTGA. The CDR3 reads CASSLTGGYGYTF.

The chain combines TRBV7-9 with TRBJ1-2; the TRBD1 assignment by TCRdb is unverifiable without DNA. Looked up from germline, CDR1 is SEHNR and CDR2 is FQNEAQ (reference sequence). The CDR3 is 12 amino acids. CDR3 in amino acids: CASSLDRDSYTF.

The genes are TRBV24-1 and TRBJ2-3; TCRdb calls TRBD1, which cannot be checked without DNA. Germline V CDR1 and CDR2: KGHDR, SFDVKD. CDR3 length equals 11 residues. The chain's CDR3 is CATARAGTQYF.

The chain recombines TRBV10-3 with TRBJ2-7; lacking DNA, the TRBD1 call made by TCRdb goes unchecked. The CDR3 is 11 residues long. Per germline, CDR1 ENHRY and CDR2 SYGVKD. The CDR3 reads CAISDRDEQYF.

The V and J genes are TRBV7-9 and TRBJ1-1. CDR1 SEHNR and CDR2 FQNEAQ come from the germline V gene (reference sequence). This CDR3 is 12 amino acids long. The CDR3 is CASSTEGTVRIF.

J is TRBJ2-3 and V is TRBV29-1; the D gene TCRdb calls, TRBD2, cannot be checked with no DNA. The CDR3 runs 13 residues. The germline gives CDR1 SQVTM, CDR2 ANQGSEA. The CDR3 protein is CSGGGVNTDTQYF.

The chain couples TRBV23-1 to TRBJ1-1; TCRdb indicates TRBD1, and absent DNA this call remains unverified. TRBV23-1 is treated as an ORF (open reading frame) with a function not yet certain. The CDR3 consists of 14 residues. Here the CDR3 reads CASGGDLMNTEAFF.

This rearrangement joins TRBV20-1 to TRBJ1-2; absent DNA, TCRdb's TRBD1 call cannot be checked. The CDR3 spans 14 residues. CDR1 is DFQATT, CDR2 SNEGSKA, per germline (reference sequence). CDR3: CSARDQSGAGGYTF.

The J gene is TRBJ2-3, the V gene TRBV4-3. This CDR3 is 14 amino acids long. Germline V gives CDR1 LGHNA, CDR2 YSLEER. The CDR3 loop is CASSQDSHTDTQYF.

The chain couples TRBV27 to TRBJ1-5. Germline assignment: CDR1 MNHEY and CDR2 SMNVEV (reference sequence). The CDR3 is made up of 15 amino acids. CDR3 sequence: CASSPLPGYNQPQHF.